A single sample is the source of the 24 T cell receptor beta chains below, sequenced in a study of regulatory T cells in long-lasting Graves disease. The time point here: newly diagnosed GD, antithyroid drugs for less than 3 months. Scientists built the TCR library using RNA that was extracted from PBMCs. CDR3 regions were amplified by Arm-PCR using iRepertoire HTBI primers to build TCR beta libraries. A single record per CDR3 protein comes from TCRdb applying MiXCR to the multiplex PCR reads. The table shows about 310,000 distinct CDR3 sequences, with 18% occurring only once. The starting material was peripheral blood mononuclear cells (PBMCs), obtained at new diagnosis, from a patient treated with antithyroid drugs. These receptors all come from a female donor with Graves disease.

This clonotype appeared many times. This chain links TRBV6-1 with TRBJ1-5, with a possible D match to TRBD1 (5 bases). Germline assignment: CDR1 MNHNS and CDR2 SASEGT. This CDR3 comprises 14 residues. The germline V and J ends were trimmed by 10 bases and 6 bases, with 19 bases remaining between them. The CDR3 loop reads CATQGARVSQPQHF. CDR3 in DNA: TGTGCCACCCAAGGGGCTCGGGTGAGTCAGCCCCAGCATTTT.

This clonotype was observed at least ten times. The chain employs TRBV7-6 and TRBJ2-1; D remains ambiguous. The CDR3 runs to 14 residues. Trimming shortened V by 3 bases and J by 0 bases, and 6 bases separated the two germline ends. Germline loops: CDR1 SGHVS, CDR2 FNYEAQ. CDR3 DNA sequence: TGTGCCAGCAGCTTTACAACCTCCTACAATGAGCAGTTCTTC. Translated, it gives CASSFTTSYNEQFF.

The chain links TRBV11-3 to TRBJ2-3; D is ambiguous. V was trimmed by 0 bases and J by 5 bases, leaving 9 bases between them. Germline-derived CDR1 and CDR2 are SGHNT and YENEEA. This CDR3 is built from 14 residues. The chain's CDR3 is CASSLDPIRDTQYF. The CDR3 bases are TGTGCCAGCAGCTTAGACCCGATACGAGATACGCAGTATTTT.

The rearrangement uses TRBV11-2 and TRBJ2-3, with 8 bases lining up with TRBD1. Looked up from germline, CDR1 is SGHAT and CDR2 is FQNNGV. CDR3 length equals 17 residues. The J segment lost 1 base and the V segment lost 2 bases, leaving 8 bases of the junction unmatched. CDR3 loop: CASSLFGMDRGTDTQYF. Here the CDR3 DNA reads TGTGCCAGCAGCTTATTCGGGATGGACAGGGGCACAGATACGCAGTATTTT.

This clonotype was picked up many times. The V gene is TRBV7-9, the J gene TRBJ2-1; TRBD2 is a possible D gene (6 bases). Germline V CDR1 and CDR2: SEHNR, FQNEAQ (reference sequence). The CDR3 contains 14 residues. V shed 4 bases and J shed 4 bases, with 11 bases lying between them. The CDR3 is CASSSLREYNEQFF. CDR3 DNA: TGTGCCAGCAGCTCCTTGCGGGAATACAATGAGCAGTTCTTC.

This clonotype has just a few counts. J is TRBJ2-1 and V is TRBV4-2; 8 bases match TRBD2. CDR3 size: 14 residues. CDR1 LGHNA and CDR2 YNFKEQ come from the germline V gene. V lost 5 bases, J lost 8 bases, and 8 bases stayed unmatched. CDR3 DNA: TGTGCCAGCAGCGACCCGGGACTAGTTTATGAGCAGTTCTTC. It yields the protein CASSDPGLVYEQFF.

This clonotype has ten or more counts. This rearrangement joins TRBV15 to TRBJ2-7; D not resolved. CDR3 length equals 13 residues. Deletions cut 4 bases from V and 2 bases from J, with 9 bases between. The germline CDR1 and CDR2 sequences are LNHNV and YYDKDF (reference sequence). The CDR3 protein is CATSKTHTYEQYF. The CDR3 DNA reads TGTGCCACCAGCAAGACCCACACCTACGAGCAGTACTTC.

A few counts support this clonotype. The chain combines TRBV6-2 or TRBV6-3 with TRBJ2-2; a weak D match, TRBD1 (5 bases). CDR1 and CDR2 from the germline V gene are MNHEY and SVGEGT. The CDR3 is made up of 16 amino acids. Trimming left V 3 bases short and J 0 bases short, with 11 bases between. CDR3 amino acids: CASSYQTVANTGELFF. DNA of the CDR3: TGTGCCAGCAGTTATCAGACAGTCGCGAACACCGGGGAGCTGTTTTTT.

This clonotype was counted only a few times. The CDR3 nucleotides are TGTGCCAGCAGTAACCCGACAGGGCCTTCGGCCCTCCACTTT. Protein: CASSNPTGPSALHF. This sequence joins TRBV6-2 or TRBV6-3 and TRBJ1-6, with 7 nucleotides matching TRBD1. This CDR3 spans 14 amino acids. Per the germline V gene, CDR1 is MNHEY and CDR2 is SVGEGT. The V and J ends lost 5 bases and 14 bases, in that order; junction bases with no gene match: 12.

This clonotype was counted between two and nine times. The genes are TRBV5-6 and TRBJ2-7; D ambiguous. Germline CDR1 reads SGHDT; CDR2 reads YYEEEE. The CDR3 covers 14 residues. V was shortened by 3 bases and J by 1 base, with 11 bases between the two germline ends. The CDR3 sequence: CASSSQSRSYEQYF. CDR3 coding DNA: TGTGCCAGCAGCTCCCAAAGCAGATCCTACGAGCAGTACTTC.

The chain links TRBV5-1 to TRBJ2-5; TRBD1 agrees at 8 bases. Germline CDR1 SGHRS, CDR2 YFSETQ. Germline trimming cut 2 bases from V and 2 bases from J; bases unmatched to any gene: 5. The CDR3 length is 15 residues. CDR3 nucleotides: TGCGCCAGCAGCTTCTGGGACAGGCTACAAGAGACCCAGTACTTC. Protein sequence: CASSFWDRLQETQYF.

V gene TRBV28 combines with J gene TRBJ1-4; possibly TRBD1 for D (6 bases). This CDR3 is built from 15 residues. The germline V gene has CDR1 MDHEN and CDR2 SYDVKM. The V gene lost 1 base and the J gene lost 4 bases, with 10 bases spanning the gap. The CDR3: CASSLSGAVNEKLFF. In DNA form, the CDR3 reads TGTGCCAGCAGTTTATCGGGGGCGGTTAATGAAAAACTGTTTTTT. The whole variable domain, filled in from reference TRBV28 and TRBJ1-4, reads DVKVTQSSRYLVKRTGEKVFLECVQDMDHENMFWYRQDPGLGLRLIYFSYDVKMKEKGDIPEGYSVSREKKERFSLILESASTNQTSMYLCASSLSGAVNEKLFFGSGTQLSVL.

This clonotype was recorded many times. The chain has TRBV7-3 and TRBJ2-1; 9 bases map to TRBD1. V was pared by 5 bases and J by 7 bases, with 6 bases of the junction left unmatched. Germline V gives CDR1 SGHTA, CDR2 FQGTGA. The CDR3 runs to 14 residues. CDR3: CASSRDRVGNEQFF. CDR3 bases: TGTGCCAGCAGCAGGGACAGGGTCGGGAATGAGCAGTTCTTC.

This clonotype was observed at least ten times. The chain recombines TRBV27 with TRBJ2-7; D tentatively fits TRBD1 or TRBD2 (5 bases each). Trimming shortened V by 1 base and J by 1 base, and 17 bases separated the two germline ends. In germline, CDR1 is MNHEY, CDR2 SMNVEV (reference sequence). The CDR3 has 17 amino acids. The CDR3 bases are TGTGCCAGCAGTTTATTTTCGCCCGGGACCGCTTCCTACGAGCAGTACTTC. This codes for CASSLFSPGTASYEQYF.

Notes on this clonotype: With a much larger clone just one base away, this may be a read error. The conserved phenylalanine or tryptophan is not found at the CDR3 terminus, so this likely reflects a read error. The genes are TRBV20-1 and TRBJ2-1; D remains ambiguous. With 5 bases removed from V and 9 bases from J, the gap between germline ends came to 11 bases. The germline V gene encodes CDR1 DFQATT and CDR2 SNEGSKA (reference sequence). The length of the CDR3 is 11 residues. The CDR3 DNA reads TGCAGTGCTGTGTTCTTGGTTGAGCAGTTCTCC. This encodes CSAVFLVEQFS.

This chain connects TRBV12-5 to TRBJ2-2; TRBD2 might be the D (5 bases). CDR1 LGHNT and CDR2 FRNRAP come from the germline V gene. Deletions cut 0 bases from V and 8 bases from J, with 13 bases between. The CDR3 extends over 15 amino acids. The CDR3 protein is CASGLVLSGGGELFF. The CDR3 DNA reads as TGTGCTAGTGGTTTGGTACTGTCCGGAGGAGGGGAGCTGTTTTTT.

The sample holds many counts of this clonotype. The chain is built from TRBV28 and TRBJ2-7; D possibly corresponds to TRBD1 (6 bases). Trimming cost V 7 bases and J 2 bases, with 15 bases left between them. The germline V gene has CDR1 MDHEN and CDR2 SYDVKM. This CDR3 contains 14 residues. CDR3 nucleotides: TGTGCCAGCACTCTAGAGGGGGATACCTACGAGCAGTACTTC. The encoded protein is CASTLEGDTYEQYF.

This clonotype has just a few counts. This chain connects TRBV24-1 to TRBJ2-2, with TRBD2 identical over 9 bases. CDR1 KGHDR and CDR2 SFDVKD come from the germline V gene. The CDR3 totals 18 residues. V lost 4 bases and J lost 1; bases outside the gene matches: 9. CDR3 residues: CATSDASGTSRNTGELFF. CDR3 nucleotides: TGTGCCACCAGTGACGCATCAGGGACTAGCAGGAACACCGGGGAGCTGTTTTTT.

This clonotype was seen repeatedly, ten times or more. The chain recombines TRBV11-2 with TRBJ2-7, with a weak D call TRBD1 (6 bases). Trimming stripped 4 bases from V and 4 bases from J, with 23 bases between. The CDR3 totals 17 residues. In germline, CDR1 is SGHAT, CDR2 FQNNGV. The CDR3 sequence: CASSSSYRAVAGYEQYF. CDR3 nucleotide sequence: TGTGCCAGCAGCTCATCTTACAGGGCAGTAGCCGGGTACGAGCAGTACTTC.

CDR3: CASSASTSGADTQYF. CDR3 sequence (DNA): TGTGCCAGCAGTGCATCGACTAGCGGCGCAGATACGCAGTATTTT. The chain uses TRBV6-1 and TRBJ2-3; 9 bases are a match to TRBD2. CDR1 is MNHNS, CDR2 SASEGT, per germline. V was clipped by 4 bases and J by 4 bases; unmatched bases: 6. The CDR3 is 15 amino acids.

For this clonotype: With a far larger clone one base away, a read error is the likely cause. CDR3 in DNA: TGTGCCAGCAGCTGGACTAGCGGGAGAGGCAAAGAGACCCAGTTCTTC. The encoded protein is CASSWTSGRGKETQFF. V gene TRBV11-1 combines with J gene TRBJ2-1; 13 positions match TRBD2. V gave up 4 bases and J gave up 13 bases; unmatched junction bases: 13. Germline V lookup: CDR1 SGHAT, CDR2 FQDESV (reference sequence). CDR3 length equals 16 residues.

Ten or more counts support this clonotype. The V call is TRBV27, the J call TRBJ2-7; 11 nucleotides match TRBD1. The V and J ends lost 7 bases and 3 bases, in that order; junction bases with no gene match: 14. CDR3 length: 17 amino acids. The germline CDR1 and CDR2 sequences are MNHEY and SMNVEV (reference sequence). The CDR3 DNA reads TGTGCCAGCACCCCCTCAGTGACCGGGACAGGGGGCTACGAGCAGTACTTC. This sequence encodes CASTPSVTGTGGYEQYF.

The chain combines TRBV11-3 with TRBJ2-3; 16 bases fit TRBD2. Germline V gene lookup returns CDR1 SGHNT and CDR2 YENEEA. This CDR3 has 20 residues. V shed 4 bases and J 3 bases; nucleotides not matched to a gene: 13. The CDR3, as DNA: TGTGCCAGCAGCTCGCCGGGACTAGCGGGAGGGCCGTCGGGAACAGATACGCAGTATTTT. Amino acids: CASSSPGLAGGPSGTDTQYF.

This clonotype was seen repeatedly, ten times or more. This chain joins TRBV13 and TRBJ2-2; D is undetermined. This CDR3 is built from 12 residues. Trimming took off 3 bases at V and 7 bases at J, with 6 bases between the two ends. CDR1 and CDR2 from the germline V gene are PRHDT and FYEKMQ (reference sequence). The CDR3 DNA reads TGTGCCAGCAGCTTCGTGCTCGGGGAGCTGTTTTTT. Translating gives CASSFVLGELFF. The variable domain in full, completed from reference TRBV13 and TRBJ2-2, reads AAGVIQSPRHLIKEKRETATLKCYPIPRHDTVYWYQQGPGQDPQFLISFYEKMQSDKGSIPDRFSAQQFSDYHSELNMSSLELGDSALYFCASSFVLGELFFGEGSRLTVL.